The 26 T cell receptor beta chains listed next were all sequenced from one sample in a study of cytomegalovirus exposure and HLA in healthy donors. With 60 Vbeta and 13 Jbeta primers, the PCR was carried out. TCRdb keeps only in-frame clones here, not all; method: immunoSEQ multiplex PCR. Found here are 100,000 to 150,000 clones, roughly two thirds of them singletons; the top ten hold roughly 1.6%. Sequences were obtained from PBMCs. The receptor set was obtained from a young man in good health and CMV-seropositive.

This clone was seen a few times. The CDR3: CASSRTASTNEKLFF. The CDR3 DNA reads TGTGCCAGCAGTCGGACAGCTTCAACTAATGAAAAACTGTTTTTT. The chain joins TRBV6-5 to TRBJ1-4; possible D gene TRBD1, 6 bases. Per the germline V gene, CDR1 is MNHEY and CDR2 is SVGAGI. Trimming removed 5 bases from V and 0 bases from J, with 10 bases in between. This CDR3 contains 15 residues.

This chain uses TRBV15 with TRBJ2-1; D not certain. V lost 3 bases, J lost 2 bases, and 14 bases lay in between. The CDR3 extends over 16 amino acids. Looked up from germline, CDR1 is LNHNV and CDR2 is YYDKDF (reference sequence). CDR3 in DNA: TGTGCCACCAGCAGCCCCGGGTCCCACACCTACAATGAGCAGTTCTTC. Encoded protein: CATSSPGSHTYNEQFF.

A few counts support this clone. The chain combines TRBV4-3 with TRBJ2-7; maybe TRBD1 (6 bases). The germline V gene has CDR1 LGHNA and CDR2 YSLEER. V shed 3 bases and J shed 0 bases, with 9 bases lying between them. The CDR3 totals 14 residues. CDR3 amino acids: CASSQTGYSYEQYF. Written as DNA, the CDR3 is TGCGCCAGCAGCCAGACAGGATACTCCTACGAGCAGTACTTC.

This clone appeared a single time. The genes are TRBV7-9 and TRBJ2-5, with D possibly matching TRBD1 (5 bases). The CDR3 contains 14 residues. Trimming shortened V by 4 bases and J by 5 bases, and 14 bases separated the two germline ends. Germline lookup yields CDR1 SEHNR and CDR2 FQNEAQ (reference sequence). DNA of the CDR3: TGTGCCAGCAGCTCTGGTGGGGCTTGGGAGACCCAGTACTTC. Amino acid sequence: CASSSGGAWETQYF.

This chain uses TRBV28 with TRBJ1-5; 7 bases map to TRBD1. The V segment lost 3 bases and the J segment 6 bases; nucleotides outside the gene matches: 8. CDR3 length equals 15 residues. Germline V gives CDR1 MDHEN, CDR2 SYDVKM. In DNA, the CDR3 is TGTGCCAGCAGTTTTCCAGGGGGTGGTCGTCAGCCCCAGCATTTT. This encodes CASSFPGGGRQPQHF.

V and J are TRBV27 and TRBJ1-4; maybe TRBD1 (6 bases). The length of the CDR3 is 14 residues. In germline, CDR1 is MNHEY, CDR2 SMNVEV (reference sequence). Trimming shortened V by 6 bases and J by 4 bases, and 12 bases separated the two germline ends. For the CDR3, the DNA is TGTGCCAGCAGATTGACAGGCCATAATGAAAAACTGTTTTTT. This translates into CASRLTGHNEKLFF.

The gene calls are TRBV19 and TRBJ1-5, with no clear D. Between the trimmed V and J ends, which lost 3 bases and 3 bases, there was a span of 12 bases. The length of the CDR3 is 15 residues. The germline V gene encodes CDR1 LNHDA and CDR2 SQIVND (reference sequence). Here the CDR3 reads CASSIWSGTNQPQHF. CDR3 coding DNA: TGTGCCAGTAGTATTTGGTCAGGAACCAATCAGCCCCAGCATTTT.

This chain connects TRBV21-1 to TRBJ2-2; the listed D gene, TRBD2, was not tested against the DNA. TRBV21-1 constitutes a pseudogene. This CDR3 has 16 amino acids. CDR3 nucleotides: TGTGCCAGCAGCCTCACTTTGGGGCGGGAACCCGGGGAGCTGTTTTTT. Encoded protein: CASSLTLGREPGELFF.

The chain's CDR3 is CASSLWGSGGGGELFF. The CDR3 bases are TGTGCCAGCAGTTTGTGGGGTTCGGGGGGGGGCGGGGAGCTGTTTTTT. The rearrangement joins TRBV27 to TRBJ2-2, with 8 bases identical to TRBD2. This CDR3 comprises 16 residues. Looked up from germline, CDR1 is MNHEY and CDR2 is SMNVEV (reference sequence). Trimming removed 3 bases from V and 7 bases from J; junction bases left unmatched: 10.

This chain connects TRBV4-1 to TRBJ2-1; 7 bases line up with TRBD2. Germline V lookup: CDR1 MGHRA, CDR2 YSYEKL. V gave up 4 bases and J gave up 7 bases; unmatched junction bases: 19. There are 18 residues in the CDR3. The CDR3 reads CASSLAAEAAGNANEQFF. The CDR3 DNA reads TGCGCCAGCAGCCTCGCGGCGGAGGCAGCGGGAAATGCGAATGAGCAGTTCTTC.

This clone appeared a single time. This chain connects TRBV28 to TRBJ2-3; a possible D gene is TRBD1 (5 bases). CDR3 length: 13 residues. Germline CDR1 is MDHEN and CDR2 is SYDVKM. V shed 3 bases and J shed 4 bases, with 8 bases lying between them. CDR3 sequence (DNA): TGTGCCAGCAGTTTGGTAGGGGCAGATACGCAGTATTTT. Amino acid sequence: CASSLVGADTQYF.

This clone came up once. The V and J genes are TRBV13 and TRBJ2-2; D gene unclear. The germline gives CDR1 PRHDT, CDR2 FYEKMQ (reference sequence). The V gene lost 5 bases and the J gene lost 6 bases, with 13 bases spanning the gap. The CDR3 length is 14 residues. The CDR3 DNA sequence: TGTGCCAGCAGCCCCAATGTAAGCCCCGGGGAGCTGTTTTTT. Amino acid sequence: CASSPNVSPGELFF. Looking up the rest from reference TRBV13 and TRBJ2-2 gives the full variable domain: AAGVIQSPRHLIKEKRETATLKCYPIPRHDTVYWYQQGPGQDPQFLISFYEKMQSDKGSIPDRFSAQQFSDYHSELNMSSLELGDSALYFCASSPNVSPGELFFGEGSRLTVL.

This chain links TRBV7-2 with TRBJ1-2; weak D call: TRBD1 (5 bases). This CDR3 has 12 residues. The germline V and J ends were trimmed by 3 bases and 8 bases, with 10 bases remaining between them. The germline gives CDR1 SGHTA, CDR2 FQGNSA. The DNA for the CDR3 is TGTGCCAGCAGCTTGGGCCACAGGGGCTACACCTTC. Protein sequence: CASSLGHRGYTF. Full variable domain (outside the CDR3, taken from reference TRBV7-2 and TRBJ1-2): GAGVSQSPSNKVTEKGKDVELRCDPISGHTALYWYRQSLGQGLEFLIYFQGNSAPDKSGLPSDRFSAERTGGSVSTLTIQRTQQEDSAVYLCASSLGHRGYTFGSGTRLTVV.

The rearrangement uses TRBV5-1 and TRBJ2-7, with 7 bases fitting TRBD2. Germline-derived CDR1 and CDR2 are SGHRS and YFSETQ. The CDR3 spans 16 residues. With V trimmed by 1 base and J by 2 bases, 9 bases remained unmatched. CDR3 nucleotide sequence: TGCGCCAGCAGCTTGATGTGGGTAGCGGGCGCCTACGAGCAGTACTTC. It yields the protein CASSLMWVAGAYEQYF.

This rearrangement joins TRBV5-8 to TRBJ2-3; possible D gene TRBD2, 5 bases. V was shortened by 1 base and J by 3 bases, with 12 bases between the two germline ends. Germline V gene data show CDR1 as SGHTS and CDR2 as YDEGEE. This CDR3 region has 15 residues. The CDR3 loop is CASSLYGLSTDTQYF. The CDR3 region has the DNA TGTGCCAGCAGCTTGTACGGACTCTCGACAGATACGCAGTATTTT. The whole variable domain, filled in from reference TRBV5-8 and TRBJ2-3, reads EAGVTQSPTHLIKTRGQQATLRCSPISGHTSVYWYQQALGLGLQFLLWYDEGEERNRGNFPPRFSGRQFPNYSSELNVNALELEDSALYLCASSLYGLSTDTQYFGPGTRLTVL.

The V and J genes are TRBV15 and TRBJ2-7, with 9 positions matching TRBD2. Per the germline V gene, CDR1 is LNHNV and CDR2 is YYDKDF (reference sequence). J was trimmed by 7 bases and V by 2 bases; bases with no gene match: 12. The CDR3 covers 16 residues. The CDR3 DNA reads TGTGCCACCAGCAGACTCTTAGCGGGAGCGGCGGGGGAGCAGTACTTC. Encoded protein: CATSRLLAGAAGEQYF.

The CDR3 sequence: CGTGGGPTNEKLFF. The CDR3 region has the DNA TGTGGCACTGGTGGGGGCCCAACTAATGAAAAACTGTTTTTT. This chain links TRBV5-5 with TRBJ1-4, with a tentative D call TRBD1 (6 bases). The CDR3 extends over 14 amino acids. Per germline, CDR1 SGHKS and CDR2 YYEKEE (reference sequence).

As DNA, the CDR3 is TGTGCCACCAGCAGAGGGACAGGGGCATCAGATACGCAGTATTTT. Translated, it gives CATSRGTGASDTQYF. The chain carries TRBV15 and TRBJ2-3; 9 nucleotides agree with TRBD1. The CDR3 has 15 amino acids. The germline V gene encodes CDR1 LNHNV and CDR2 YYDKDF (reference sequence). With V trimmed by 1 base and J by 4 bases, 3 bases remained unmatched.

This clone has a handful of counts. V gene TRBV29-1 combines with J gene TRBJ1-1, with a tentative D call TRBD1 (5 bases). CDR3 length: 14 amino acids. Trimming removed 3 bases at V and 3 bases at J, with 14 bases between. CDR1 SQVTM and CDR2 ANQGSEA come from the germline V gene. The DNA for the CDR3 is TGCAGCGTTGAGAGTCAGGGAGGATACACTGAAGCTTTCTTT. It codes for CSVESQGGYTEAFF.

As DNA, the CDR3 is TGTGCCAGCTCACCCGTTTTTATCTCGGAGCAGTTCTTC. Translating gives CASSPVFISEQFF. This rearrangement joins TRBV18 to TRBJ2-1; no definite D call. Deletions cut 3 bases from V and 10 bases from J, with 13 bases between. Germline values: CDR1 KGHSH, CDR2 LQKENI. This CDR3 has 13 residues.

V gene TRBV12-5 combines with J gene TRBJ2-3; maybe TRBD2 (6 bases). Germline values: CDR1 LGHNT, CDR2 FRNRAP. V was clipped by 6 bases and J by 2 bases, with 12 bases between them. This CDR3 is 14 amino acids long. CDR3: CASGSGQNTDTQYF. CDR3 bases: TGTGCTAGTGGGAGCGGGCAGAACACAGATACGCAGTATTTT.

This rearrangement joins TRBV6-1 to TRBJ2-7, with 9 bases aligning to TRBD1. The CDR3 runs to 14 residues. The trim removed 6 bases at V and 6 bases at J, leaving 9 bases unmatched. CDR1 is MNHNS, CDR2 SASEGT, per germline. The CDR3 DNA sequence: TGTGCCAGCAGACGGTGGGGACAGGGAAGCGAGCAGTACTTC. Encoded protein: CASRRWGQGSEQYF.

This chain links TRBV11-2 with TRBJ2-1; D is perhaps TRBD2 (7 bases). The CDR3 totals 15 residues. The V and J ends lost 0 bases and 8 bases respectively, with 14 bases between them. The germline V gene encodes CDR1 SGHAT and CDR2 FQNNGV. The CDR3 nucleotides read TGTGCCAGCAGCTTAGACGGGTCGGGGGGCGATGAGCAGTTCTTC. As protein: CASSLDGSGGDEQFF.

The rearrangement uses TRBV28 and TRBJ1-5, with a tentative D call TRBD1 (6 bases). The V and J ends lost 7 bases and 2 bases respectively, with 15 bases between them. Germline V gives CDR1 MDHEN, CDR2 SYDVKM. CDR3 length: 15 residues. The CDR3 DNA follows: TGTGCCAGCATCACAGGGCTTCGGGGCAATCAGCCCCAGCATTTT. This sequence encodes CASITGLRGNQPQHF.

The chain is built from TRBV5-1 and TRBJ2-5; D is unclear. CDR3 length: 14 amino acids. Germline-derived CDR1 and CDR2 are SGHRS and YFSETQ. With 4 bases removed from V and 1 base from J, the gap between germline ends came to 11 bases. CDR3 amino acids: CASSLLVRQETQYF. The CDR3 nucleotides are TGCGCCAGCAGCCTACTTGTGCGCCAAGAGACCCAGTACTTC. Combining the CDR3 with reference TRBV5-1 and TRBJ2-5 gives the whole variable domain KAGVTQTPRYLIKTRGQQVTLSCSPISGHRSVSWYQQTPGQGLQFLFEYFSETQRNKGNFPGRFSGRQFSNSRSEMNVSTLELGDSALYLCASSLLVRQETQYFGPGTRLLVL.

This clone occurred once. CDR3 sequence: CASSQDSYGEQFF. Written as DNA, the CDR3 is TGCGCCAGCAGCCAAGATTCGTACGGTGAGCAGTTCTTC. The chain links TRBV4-3 to TRBJ2-1, with no clear D. The CDR3 covers 13 residues. Germline CDR1 reads LGHNA; CDR2 reads YSLEER. The V and J ends lost 0 bases and 9 bases respectively, with 9 bases between them.